What follows is one TCR beta chain and its context. Its target is unknown. The protocol was immunoSEQ multiplex PCR, while the TCRdb copy is restricted to in-frame clones and leaves out a portion. The sample gives 150,000 to 200,000 clones, about 92% of which show up once; 3.6% is in the top ten. This entry belongs to a study of T cell responses to AZD1222 COVID-19 vaccine. V was pared by 1 base and J by 7 bases, with 11 bases of the junction left unmatched. This CDR3 spans 16 amino acids. Germline values: CDR1 SEHNR, CDR2 FQNEAQ (reference sequence). General study points: Every sample of the repertoires postdated the peak T cell response. White British people made up most donors, females outnumbered males, and clonal diversity was possibly underestimated. Seropositive at baseline were only a handful of AZD1222 recipients.

This sequence joins TRBV7-9 and TRBJ2-5; 8 bases are a match to TRBD2. The TCR comes from an adult who received the MenACWY meningococcal vaccine as a control. The source material was peripheral blood, sampled 28 days after the second dose of the MenACWY control vaccine. Here the CDR3 reads CASSLGGQRETATQYF. The CDR3 coding sequence is TGTGCCAGCAGCTTAGGTGGCCAGCGGGAGACCGCGACCCAGTACTTC.